This T cell receptor beta chain was sequenced in a study of regulatory T cells in long-lasting Graves disease (dated by TCRdb to the early 2020s). In terms of the full investigation: In the newly diagnosed Graves' disease group, patients had been taking antithyroid drugs for less than 3 months. Patients with persistent Graves' disease were compared with patients with newly diagnosed Graves' disease using TCR sequencing and RNA sequencing of peripheral blood. The study was registered as a clinical trial and conducted in China. A total of 35 or so samples underwent TCR sequencing: approximately 13 from persistent and roughly 20 from newly diagnosed Graves' disease patients.

Libraries were constructed by multiplex PCR. Sequencing took place on an Illumina HiSeq 4000. TCR beta libraries were built with iRepertoire HTBI primers and Arm-PCR amplification of CDR3 regions. PCR products were gel purified before sequencing. As for the authors' bioinformatics: Gene usage analysis of CDR3 amino acid clonotypes used the 62 TRBV and 14 TRBJ segments found across samples. Filtered high-quality paired reads were merged into contigs using COPE and FqMerger. BLAST was used to align contigs to IMGT TRBV, TRBD and TRBJ reference genes, with CDR3 defined following IMGT. Any clonotype with a frequency above 0.1% was classified as a highly expanded clone. Repertoire diversity was measured by Shannon entropy, and V-J evenness by the Gini coefficient. Clonotypes shared by more than one individual were considered public. In TCRdb, the public reads were trimmed at Q25 with fastp and aligned with MiXCR, with productive beta chains retained. Rows with one shared CDR3 protein collapse into an entry with the most common genes and DNA. TCRdb, not the original authors, processed these V and J calls. The sample data list fewer than 350,000 distinct CDR3 sequences, and over 15% of these were observed just once. The ten top clones hold more than 35% of the sample.

Note on this clonotype: What this receptor recognizes is not known. No base-level quality is on record; no much larger clone is a single base apart.

The sample's time point, from its label and the paper: newly diagnosed GD, antithyroid drugs for less than 3 months. For both TCR sequencing and RNA sequencing, RNA was extracted from PBMCs in TRIzol. Graves' disease was diagnosed according to American Thyroid Association guidelines. Recruitment of patients was carried out at an endocrinology department in Xi'an, China. Each patient gave 8.5 to 9.5 milliliters of peripheral blood, collected in an EDTA anticoagulant tube. Ficoll Paque Plus density gradient separation was used to isolate PBMCs, and no further T cell sorting was done. An Agilent 2100 Bioanalyzer and agarose gel were used to assess RNA quality, and a NanoDrop 2000 was used to measure RNA concentration. The germline V gene encodes CDR1 DFQATT and CDR2 SNEGSKA (reference sequence). Trimming accounts for 1 base at V and 6 bases at J, while the number of junction bases matched to no gene is 4. From the cysteine through the phenylalanine, the CDR3 covers 14 amino acids. Only the CDR3 region is kept as DNA, spanning 42 bases read in frame from base 1.

Summary of the overall study and its limitations: Sequencing and analysis were restricted to the TCR beta chain. A larger number of public clonotypes was shared among persistent patients (2,741) than among newly diagnosed patients (roughly 1,000). Preferential use of TRBV28, TRBJ1-2 and TRBJ2-5 was observed in persistent disease, whereas TRBV20-1 and TRBJ2-1 were favored in newly diagnosed disease. Compared with newly diagnosed patients, patients with persistent Graves' disease had lower TCR Shannon entropy and fewer highly expanded clones, which suggests clonal expansion. Because the primary lesion, thyroid tissue, could not be accessed, the study looked at peripheral blood alone. The authors acknowledged the small sample size as a limitation that may reduce accuracy.

Sample: peripheral blood mononuclear cells (PBMCs), taken at new diagnosis, from a patient treated with antithyroid drugs. The receptor was isolated from a female donor with Graves disease. The rearrangement combines TRBV20-1 with TRBJ2-7, and TRBD2 matches 12 of the central bases. Here is the DNA: TGCAGTGCTAGAGGGACTAGCGGGAAGGGCGAGCAGTACTTC. It encodes CSARGTSGKGEQYF.